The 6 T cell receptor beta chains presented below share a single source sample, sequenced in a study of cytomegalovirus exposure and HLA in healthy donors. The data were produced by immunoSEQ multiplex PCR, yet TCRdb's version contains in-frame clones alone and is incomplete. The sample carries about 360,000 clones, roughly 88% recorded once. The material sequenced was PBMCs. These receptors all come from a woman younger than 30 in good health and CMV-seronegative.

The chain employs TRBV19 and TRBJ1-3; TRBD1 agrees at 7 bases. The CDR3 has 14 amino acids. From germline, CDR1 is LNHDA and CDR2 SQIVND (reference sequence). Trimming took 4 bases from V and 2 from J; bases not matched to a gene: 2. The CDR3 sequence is CASSTTGAGNTIYF. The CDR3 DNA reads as TGTGCCAGTAGTACCACAGGGGCTGGAAACACCATATATTTT.

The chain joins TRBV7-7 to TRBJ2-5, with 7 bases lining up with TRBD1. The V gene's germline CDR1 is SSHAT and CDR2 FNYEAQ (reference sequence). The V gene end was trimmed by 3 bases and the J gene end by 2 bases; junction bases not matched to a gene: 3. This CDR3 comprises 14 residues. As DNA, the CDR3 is TGTGCCAGCAGCTTCCGACAGGGACAAGAGACCCAGTACTTC. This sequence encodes CASSFRQGQETQYF. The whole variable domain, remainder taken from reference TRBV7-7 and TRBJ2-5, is GAGVSQSPRYKVTKRGQDVTLRCDPISSHATLYWYQQALGQGPEFLTYFNYEAQPDKSGLPSDRFSAERPEGSISTLTIQRTEQRDSAMYRCASSFRQGQETQYFGPGTRLLVL.

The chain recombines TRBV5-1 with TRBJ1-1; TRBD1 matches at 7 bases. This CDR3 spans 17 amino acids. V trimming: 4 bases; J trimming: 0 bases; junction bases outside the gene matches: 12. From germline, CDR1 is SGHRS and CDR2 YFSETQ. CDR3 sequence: CASSLTGDRHMNTEAFF. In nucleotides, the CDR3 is TGCGCCAGCAGCCTCACAGGGGATCGGCACATGAACACTGAAGCTTTCTTT. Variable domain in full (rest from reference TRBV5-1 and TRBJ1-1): KAGVTQTPRYLIKTRGQQVTLSCSPISGHRSVSWYQQTPGQGLQFLFEYFSETQRNKGNFPGRFSGRQFSNSRSEMNVSTLELGDSALYLCASSLTGDRHMNTEAFFGQGTRLTVV.

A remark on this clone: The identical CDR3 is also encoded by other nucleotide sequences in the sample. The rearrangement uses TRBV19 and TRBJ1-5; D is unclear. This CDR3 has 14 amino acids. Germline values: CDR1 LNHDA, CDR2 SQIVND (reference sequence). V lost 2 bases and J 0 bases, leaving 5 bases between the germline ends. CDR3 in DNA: TGTGCCAGTAGTATACGGGATAGCAATCAGCCCCAGCATTTT. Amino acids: CASSIRDSNQPQHF.

CDR3 amino acids: CAVAPVGLYGNTIYF. For the CDR3, the DNA is TGTGCCGTTGCTCCCGTGGGACTCTATGGAAACACCATATATTTT. The J gene is TRBJ1-3, the V gene TRBV10-3, with a possible D match to TRBD1 (5 bases). The V and J ends lost 11 bases and 3 bases respectively, with 20 bases between them. From germline, CDR1 is ENHRY and CDR2 SYGVKD. The CDR3 loop spans 15 amino acids.

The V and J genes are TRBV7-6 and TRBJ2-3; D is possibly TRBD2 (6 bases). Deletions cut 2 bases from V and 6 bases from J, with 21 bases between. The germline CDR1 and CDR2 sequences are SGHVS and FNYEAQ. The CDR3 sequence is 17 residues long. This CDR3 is CASSLRWRDSWHDTQYF. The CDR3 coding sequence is TGTGCCAGCAGCTTACGTTGGCGGGATAGTTGGCACGATACGCAGTATTTT.